Listed here are 12 T cell receptor beta chains from one sample, sequenced in a study of blood T cells in healthy people across ages. Primed by a sample-barcoded 5' primer and a J-beta primer mix, a second PCR proceeded for about 6 to 11 cycles. TCRdb analysed the 5' RACE reads with MiXCR anew, one entry per CDR3 protein. The sample shows hundreds of thousands of distinct CDR3 sequences, under 65% of them seen only once. Input material: blood. The receptors come from a man aged 60 to 75 in good health.

This CDR3 reads CASSPQGVSQPQHF. DNA for the CDR3: TGCGCCAGCAGCCCACAGGGGGTGAGTCAGCCCCAGCATTTT. The chain joins TRBV4-1 to TRBJ1-5; 8 nucleotides line up with TRBD1. Germline loops: CDR1 MGHRA, CDR2 YSYEKL. This CDR3 is 14 amino acids long. V trimming: 4 bases; J trimming: 6 bases; junction bases outside the gene matches: 5.

This clonotype showed up many times. The chain employs TRBV24-1 and TRBJ2-6; TRBD1 aligns across 7 bases. The CDR3 sequence is 18 residues long. CDR1 is KGHDR and CDR2 is SFDVKD in the germline V gene. The V segment lost 2 bases and the J segment 4 bases; nucleotides outside the gene matches: 10. CDR3 DNA sequence: TGTGCCACCAGTGATTCGGGCAGGGGGTCGCGCGGGGCCAACGTCCTGACTTTC. Translating it yields CATSDSGRGSRGANVLTF.

CDR3 amino acids: CASRPYATSGGRDTQYF. CDR3 nucleotides: TGTGCCAGCAGACCCTACGCGACTAGCGGGGGCCGGGATACGCAGTATTTT. The chain links TRBV12-3 or TRBV12-4 to TRBJ2-3; 12 nucleotides line up with TRBD2. V lost 6 bases and J lost 6; bases outside the gene matches: 13. The length of the CDR3 is 17 residues.

Points on this clonotype: Sequence at one end of the junction differs from germline and may be a read error. This chain uses TRBV7-2 with TRBJ2-3, with 9 bases aligning to TRBD2. Per the germline V gene, CDR1 is SGHTA and CDR2 is FQGNSA. CDR3 length: 17 residues. The CDR3 bases are TGTGCCAGCAGCCCCCTCGAGCGGGGGGCTATCACAGATACGCGGTATTTT. This gives the protein CASSPLERGAITDTRYF.

The V and J genes are TRBV20-1 and TRBJ1-6, with D maybe TRBD1 (5 bases). Germline V gene sequence: CDR1 DFQATT, CDR2 SNEGSKA (reference sequence). V was pared by 0 bases and J by 8 bases, with 17 bases between. The CDR3 runs 16 residues. CDR3 residues: CSARDGGAGGYSPLHF. CDR3 sequence (DNA): TGCAGTGCTAGAGATGGGGGAGCTGGAGGTTATTCACCCCTCCACTTT.

The rearrangement joins TRBV7-9 to TRBJ2-7, with D tentatively TRBD2 (5 bases). CDR1 and CDR2 (germline): SEHNR, FQNEAQ (reference sequence). The germline V and J ends were trimmed by 3 bases and 11 bases, with 20 bases remaining between them. The CDR3 runs 14 residues. CDR3 sequence reads: CASSFLGFGETEYF. CDR3 DNA: TGTGCCAGCAGCTTTCTTGGATTCGGGGAGACTGAGTACTTC.

In this sample, this clonotype turned up once. The chain joins TRBV28 to TRBJ1-1; a possible D gene is TRBD1 (6 bases). The CDR3 consists of 15 residues. Germline V lookup: CDR1 MDHEN, CDR2 SYDVKM. The V end was cut by 2 bases, the J end by 1 base, with 11 bases between. The CDR3 region has the DNA TGTGCCAGCAGTTTACCCGGACAGTCGAACACTGAAGCTTTCTTT. It specifies CASSLPGQSNTEAFF.

This chain joins TRBV4-2 and TRBJ2-1; 7 nucleotides match TRBD2. The germline gives CDR1 LGHNA, CDR2 YNFKEQ. There are 13 residues in the CDR3. V shed 0 bases and J 10 bases; nucleotides not matched to a gene: 3. CDR3 amino acids: CASSQEVRGEQFF. DNA of the CDR3: TGTGCCAGCAGCCAAGAGGTGCGGGGGGAGCAGTTCTTC.

This clonotype has a handful of counts. This chain links TRBV20-1 with TRBJ2-5; TRBD1 agrees at 9 bases. The CDR3 loop spans 14 amino acids. Germline V gene data show CDR1 as DFQATT and CDR2 as SNEGSKA (reference sequence). Trimming cost V 3 bases and J 5 bases; bases outside gene matches: 7. CDR3 DNA sequence: TGCAGTGCTAGGAGGACAGGGGTCGGTGAGACCCAGTACTTC. Translation gives CSARRTGVGETQYF.

The CDR3 sequence: CASSLGQSLREQYF. Written as DNA, the CDR3 is TGTGCCAGCAGCTTAGGACAGAGCTTACGAGAGCAGTACTTC. The chain links TRBV5-5 to TRBJ2-7; weak D call: TRBD1 (6 bases). Deletions cut 2 bases from V and 7 bases from J, with 16 bases between. This CDR3 has 14 residues. CDR1 SGHKS and CDR2 YYEKEE come from the germline V gene (reference sequence).

The chain is built from TRBV4-3 and TRBJ2-1; D is uncertain. The length of the CDR3 is 14 residues. The V end was cut by 4 bases, the J end by 2 bases, with 9 bases between. CDR1 LGHNA and CDR2 YSLEER come from the germline V gene. DNA of the CDR3: TGCGCCAGCAGCCTTGCCTGGGCCTACAATGAGCAGTTCTTC. The encoded protein is CASSLAWAYNEQFF.

V and J are TRBV4-1 and TRBJ2-3, with 10 bases aligning to TRBD2. CDR1 and CDR2 (germline): MGHRA, YSYEKL. V gave up 0 bases and J gave up 6 bases; unmatched junction bases: 6. The CDR3 extends over 16 amino acids. CDR3 in DNA: TGCGCCAGCAGCCAAGATGGAGCGGGGGGGCCCGATACGCAGTATTTT. Residues: CASSQDGAGGPDTQYF.